Listed below are T cell receptor beta chains from one sample, sequenced in a study of CD8+ T cells in alopecia areata. Some clones are missing from TCRdb's copy, which holds only in-frame ones; the method was immunoSEQ multiplex PCR. This sample has about 82,000 clones; just over 50% occur once, and the top ten carry 5.7%. Sequences were obtained from NKG2D-high CD8+ T cells sorted from blood. The receptors were gathered from a human donor with alopecia areata. Each CDR3 is given with its conserved first and last residue. The D gene is left open where the match is weak. A clone size is listed for some rows: how often the clone was seen (once, few, many), or a class if it is expanded.

clone size: NA
J gene: TRBJ2-3
D gene: NA
V gene: TRBV4-1
CDR3 DNA: TGCGCCAGCAGCCTCCTGACTGCGACAGATACGCAGTATTTT
CDR3 protein: CASSLLTATDTQYF

clone size: NA
J gene: TRBJ1-6
D gene: NA
V gene: TRBV18
CDR3 DNA: TGTGCCAGCTCACCACGTCCAGGGAGCTATAATTCACCCCTCCACTTT
CDR3 protein: CASSPRPGSYNSPLHF

clone size: NA
J gene: TRBJ2-5
D gene: NA
V gene: TRBV29-1
CDR3 DNA: TGCAGCGTGGAGGAGGACGGAAACCCGGGGACCCAGTACTTC
CDR3 protein: CSVEEDGNPGTQYF

clone size: few
J gene: TRBJ1-5
D gene: TRBD1
V gene: TRBV19
CDR3 DNA: TGTGCCAGTATACCCGGGACAGGGGACTTTCGCAATCAGCCCCAGCATTTT
CDR3 protein: CASIPGTGDFRNQPQHF

clone size: few
J gene: TRBJ1-1
D gene: NA
V gene: TRBV29-1
CDR3 DNA: TGCAGCGTTGGCAAACAGGGGAACACTGAAGCTTTCTTT
CDR3 protein: CSVGKQGNTEAFF

clone size: NA
J gene: TRBJ1-6
D gene: NA
V gene: TRBV5-6
CDR3 DNA: TGTGCCAGCAGCTCCACCCTGGGGCCCCTCCACTTT
CDR3 protein: CASSSTLGPLHF

clone size: few
J gene: TRBJ2-2
D gene: NA
V gene: TRBV4-2
CDR3 DNA: TGTGCCAGCAGCCCCGAGCCCGGGGAGCTGTTTTTT
CDR3 protein: CASSPEPGELFF

clone size: NA
J gene: TRBJ2-4
D gene: TRBD2
V gene: TRBV14
CDR3 DNA: TGTGCCAGCAGCCAAGGGGGAGGGACTCAGTACTTC
CDR3 protein: CASSQGGGTQYF

clone size: few
J gene: TRBJ1-2
D gene: NA
V gene: TRBV29-1
CDR3 DNA: TGCAGCGTCCTAAGTCAGGAAGGTGGCTACACCTTC
CDR3 protein: CSVLSQEGGYTF

clone size: NA
J gene: TRBJ1-3
D gene: NA
V gene: TRBV30
CDR3 DNA: TGTGCCTGGAATAACAAGGTCCTCTCTGGAAACACCATATATTTT
CDR3 protein: CAWNNKVLSGNTIYF

clone size: NA
J gene: TRBJ1-5
D gene: NA
V gene: TRBV28
CDR3 DNA: TGTGCCAGTCCCAGGGCAGTCGGTCAGCCCCAGCATTTT
CDR3 protein: CASPRAVGQPQHF

clone size: NA
J gene: TRBJ2-6
D gene: NA
V gene: TRBV11-2
CDR3 DNA: TGTGCCAGCAGCTTAGGACCGACCCCGGGGGCCAACGTCCTGACTTTC
CDR3 protein: CASSLGPTPGANVLTF

clone size: NA
J gene: TRBJ2-7
D gene: NA
V gene: TRBV27
CDR3 DNA: TGTGCCAGCAGTTTCCTTACACGACCCGAGCAGTACTTC
CDR3 protein: CASSFLTRPEQYF

clone size: many
J gene: TRBJ2-7
D gene: NA
V gene: TRBV2
CDR3 DNA: TGTGCCAGCAGTAGTACTCCTTGGGACCGCAGCTCCTACGAGCAGTACTTC
CDR3 protein: CASSSTPWDRSSYEQYF

clone size: NA
J gene: TRBJ1-5
D gene: NA
V gene: TRBV7-9
CDR3 DNA: TGTGCCAGCAGCTCGGACAGTGGGAATCAGCCCCAGCATTTT
CDR3 protein: CASSSDSGNQPQHF

clone size: NA
J gene: TRBJ2-5
D gene: NA
V gene: TRBV28
CDR3 DNA: TGTGCCAGCAGTTTAGCCCCACCAGGGCTGGAGACCCAGTACTTC
CDR3 protein: CASSLAPPGLETQYF

clone size: NA
J gene: TRBJ2-3
D gene: TRBD1
V gene: TRBV27
CDR3 DNA: TGTGCCAGCAGTCAGGACAGGGACCACACAGATACGCAGTATTTT
CDR3 protein: CASSQDRDHTDTQYF

clone size: few
J gene: TRBJ1-1
D gene: NA
V gene: TRBV29-1
CDR3 DNA: TGCAGCGTTGAGGAACCAAACAGGGAGAACACTGAAGCTTTCTTT
CDR3 protein: CSVEEPNRENTEAFF

clone size: NA
J gene: TRBJ2-3
D gene: NA
V gene: TRBV4-1
CDR3 DNA: TGCGCCAGCAGCCAAGATTCGACCTACACAGATACGCAGTATTTT
CDR3 protein: CASSQDSTYTDTQYF

clone size: NA
J gene: TRBJ2-2
D gene: NA
V gene: TRBV5-1
CDR3 DNA: TGCGCCAGCTCCAGGGTAGGGGGGGCAAGCACCGGGGAGCTGTTTTTT
CDR3 protein: CASSRVGGASTGELFF

clone size: NA
J gene: TRBJ1-2
D gene: NA
V gene: TRBV23-1
CDR3 DNA: TGCGCCAGCCGACGGATGGGCTACACCTTC
CDR3 protein: CASRRMGYTF

clone size: once
J gene: TRBJ2-1
D gene: NA
V gene: TRBV5-4
CDR3 DNA: TGTGCCAGCAGCCCAACAGAGAATGAGCAGTTCTTC
CDR3 protein: CASSPTENEQFF

clone size: few
J gene: TRBJ1-1
D gene: NA
V gene: TRBV27
CDR3 DNA: TGTGCCAGCAGTCAAGCCGGGATCACTGAAGCTTTCTTT
CDR3 protein: CASSQAGITEAFF

clone size: NA
J gene: TRBJ2-7
D gene: TRBD1
V gene: TRBV9
CDR3 DNA: TGTGCCAGCAGCGTAGGACAGGGTAGAGACGAGCAGTACTTC
CDR3 protein: CASSVGQGRDEQYF

clone size: NA
J gene: TRBJ2-7
D gene: NA
V gene: TRBV4-3
CDR3 DNA: TGCGCCAGCAGCCCCAGACGGCCTCGGGAGCAAGGCGAGCAGTACTTC
CDR3 protein: CASSPRRPREQGEQYF

clone size: medium-sized
J gene: TRBJ2-3
D gene: NA
V gene: TRBV13
CDR3 DNA: TGTGCCAGCAGCGGGGGTAATGCTCCAGATACGCAGTATTTT
CDR3 protein: CASSGGNAPDTQYF

clone size: NA
J gene: TRBJ2-7
D gene: NA
V gene: TRBV4-1
CDR3 DNA: TGCGCCAGCAGCCAAGATATGTCAGGCTACGAGCAGTACTTC
CDR3 protein: CASSQDMSGYEQYF

clone size: NA
J gene: TRBJ2-5
D gene: NA
V gene: TRBV27
CDR3 DNA: TGTGCCAGCCGCCGCGTGGGGGTTGTAGAGACCCAGTACTTC
CDR3 protein: CASRRVGVVETQYF

clone size: NA
J gene: TRBJ2-3
D gene: NA
V gene: TRBV13
CDR3 DNA: TGTGCCAGCAGCTTAGGCGCAGATACGCAGTATTTT
CDR3 protein: CASSLGADTQYF

clone size: NA
J gene: TRBJ2-1
D gene: NA
V gene: TRBV29-1
CDR3 DNA: TGCAGCGTTGACGTCCCGAATAATTACAATGAGCAGTTCTTC
CDR3 protein: CSVDVPNNYNEQFF